The sequence of this T cell receptor (beta chain) was determined in a study of blood T cell dynamics during melanoma immunotherapy. Indicated time point: week 3, after first cycle of checkpoint inhibitor. Losses at the gene ends were 5 bases for V and 4 bases for J; bases not matched to a gene: 4. Per germline, CDR1 LNHDA and CDR2 SQIVND (reference sequence). CDR3 length equals 14 residues. Profiling relied on immunoSEQ multiplex PCR, and the TCRdb table lists in-frame clones only, not all of them. The sample holds 10,000 to 12,000 clones, approximately 81% seen once. V is TRBV19 and J is TRBJ1-5, with TRBD1 matching 8 bases. This TCR was sampled from a human donor with melanoma. The material was blood, obtained from a patient treated with checkpoint blockade. CDR3 DNA: TGTGCCAGTAGTGCCACAGGGGGAAATCAGCCCCAGCATTTT. It encodes CASSATGGNQPQHF.